This T cell receptor beta chain emerged from a study of Ad26.COV2.S vaccination and SARS-CoV-2 variants. Libraries were prepared by immunoSEQ multiplex PCR; TCRdb keeps only in-frame clonotypes and omits some of them. The table has hundreds of thousands of clones, just over 90% seen once. From germline, CDR1 is SGDLS and CDR2 YYNGEE. Trimming cost V 3 bases and J 4 bases, with 10 bases left between them. The CDR3 loop spans 13 amino acids. Sequenced material: peripheral blood, taken after recovery from COVID-19. The chain uses TRBV9 and TRBJ1-1; a weak D match, TRBD1 (5 bases). This TCR was recovered from a human donor who had recovered from COVID-19. The DNA of the CDR3 is TGTGCCAGCAGCGATGGGGCCAGCACTGAAGCTTTCTTT. Translation gives CASSDGASTEAFF.